This T cell receptor (beta chain) was captured in a study of blood T cell repertoires in COVID-19. On the study more broadly: The origin of the acute and convalescent COVID-19 samples was the United States, Italy and Spain. The cDNA or gDNA used as material had been derived from T cells, B-cell-depleted T cells, or PBMCs.

V lost 1 base to trimming and J lost 2 bases, with 9 bases between them. This CDR3 has 14 amino acids. From germline, CDR1 is LNHDA and CDR2 SQIVND (reference sequence). Original methodology: Using reference gene primer amplification, nucleated cell counts were estimated. TCRdb keeps only in-frame clones here, not all; method: immunoSEQ multiplex PCR. V, J and clone size are those of that table, while D and trimming were read from the DNA. The top ten clones hold approximately 1.4% of a sample with 130,000 or so clones, around 90% of them seen once. This TCR was recovered from a woman in her sixties or seventies with acute or convalescent COVID-19. The sequenced material came from peripheral blood. The J gene is TRBJ2-7, the V gene TRBV19, with a possible D match to TRBD2 (6 bases). In nucleotides, the CDR3 is TGTGCCAGTAGTATAGTGGAGGGTGCCTACGAGCAGTACTTC. Residues: CASSIVEGAYEQYF. The complete variable domain, with remaining parts taken from reference TRBV19 and TRBJ2-7, reads DGGITQSPKYLFRKEGQNVTLSCEQNLNHDAMYWYRQDPGQGLRLIYYSQIVNDFQKGDIAEGYSVSREKKESFPLTVTSAQKNPTAFYLCASSIVEGAYEQYFGPGTRLTVT.